This entry is about one T cell receptor beta chain. Its antigen specificity is not known. Base qualities are not provided; no much larger clone lies one nucleotide away. This entry comes from a study of somatic mutations in T cells in chronic GVHD (dated by TCRdb to 2019 to 2021). Isolated genomic DNA was used for TCRbeta deep sequencing. The immunoSEQ assay, provided as a commercial service, was used for both TCRbeta CDR3 sequencing and the initial data processing. The study's processing was this. Reads were demultiplexed, adapter and primer sequences were removed, similar clones were merged by frequency-ratio clustering, and V, D, J genes were annotated with IMGT. Held by TCRdb, this immuneACCESS table contains in-frame sequences only and omits some clones. Under half of the omission traces to an unresolved V gene where checked; the cause of the rest is unknown. Clone size and the V and J calls come from that table; the DNA yielded D and trimming. The table for this sample lists over 1,500 clones; roughly three fifths of them were counted only once. Clones ranked in the top ten supply roughly 64% of the sample.

Based on the germline V gene (reference sequence), the CDR1 and CDR2 sequences are SGHNT and YYREEE. From its cysteine to its phenylalanine, the CDR3 spans 16 amino acids. CDR3 DNA is the only sequence kept; it has 48 bases, read in frame from the first base. V loses 0 bases, J loses 0 bases, and the germline ends lie 9 bases apart. For sorting, staining was performed with anti-CD3, anti-CD4, anti-CD8 and a Vbeta20 antibody from the IOTest Beta Mark kit on a FACSAria III, and a purity above 99% was achieved. Mononuclear cells were isolated by Ficoll-Paque PLUS density gradient centrifugation from peripheral blood that had been collected in sodium heparin tubes. Before TCRbeta deep sequencing, the CD4+ Vbeta20+, CD4+ Vbeta20-, and CD8+ T cell fractions were FACS-sorted.

The receptor was derived from a male patient in his forties or fifties with chronic graft-versus-host disease. Some T cells may derive from the graft donor when a transplant has been performed. The V and J segments used are TRBV5-4 and TRBJ1-4, with the D gene uncertain. The sample taken for sequencing was CD8+ T cells from blood. The encoded CDR3 is CASSLGTFATNEKLFF. The DNA is as follows: TGTGCCAGCAGCTTGGGGACTTTCGCAACTAATGAAAAACTGTTTTTT.